This TCR beta chain was captured by sequencing in a study of T cell responses to AZD1222 COVID-19 vaccine. CDR3 size: 13 residues. CDR1 MDHEN and CDR2 SYDVKM come from the germline V gene. With V trimmed by 3 bases and J by 8 bases, 5 bases remained unmatched. TCRdb's copy holds only in-frame clones and misses some; the assay was immunoSEQ multiplex PCR. The repertoire holds 100,000 or so clones, with 90% as singletons. The rearrangement uses TRBV28 and TRBJ1-2; TRBD1 aligns across 8 bases. This clonotype was sampled from an adult in good health. Sequenced here: peripheral blood, sampled on day 0 of AZD1222 vaccination. CDR3 amino acids: CASSFFDRGGYTF. CDR3 coding DNA: TGTGCCAGCAGTTTCTTTGACAGGGGAGGCTACACCTTC.